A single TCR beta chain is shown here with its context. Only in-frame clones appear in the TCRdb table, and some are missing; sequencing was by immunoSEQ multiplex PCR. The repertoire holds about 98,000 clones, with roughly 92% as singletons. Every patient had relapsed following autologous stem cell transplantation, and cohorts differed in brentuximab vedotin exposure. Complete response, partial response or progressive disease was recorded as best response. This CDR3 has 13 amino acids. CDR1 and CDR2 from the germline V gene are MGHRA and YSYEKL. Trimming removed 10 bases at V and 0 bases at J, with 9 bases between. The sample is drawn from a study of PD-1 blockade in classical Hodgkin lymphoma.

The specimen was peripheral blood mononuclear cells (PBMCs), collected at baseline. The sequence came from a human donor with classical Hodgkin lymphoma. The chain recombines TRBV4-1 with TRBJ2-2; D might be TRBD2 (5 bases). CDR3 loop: CATRGSNTGELFF. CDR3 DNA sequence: TGCGCCACCCGGGGATCGAACACCGGGGAGCTGTTTTTT.